These T cell receptor beta chains were read from a single sample in a study of cytomegalovirus exposure and HLA in healthy donors. Data came from immunoSEQ multiplex PCR; TCRdb stores just in-frame clones and leaves some out. The data hold under 200,000 clones, with around 76% observed a single time. Sequenced sample: PBMCs. The receptors come from a girl aged 10 to 17 in good health and CMV-seropositive. Both conserved end residues are part of each CDR3. The D gene is left open where the match is weak. The size entry is marked missing in some rows and otherwise reads once, few, many or a size class.

>TRBD1|TRBJ1-5|NA|TRBV27
CASSSLGTGGNQPQHF
TGTGCCAGCAGTTCCTTGGGGACAGGGGGAAATCAGCCCCAGCATTTT
>NA|TRBJ1-2|NA|TRBV19
CASSATDYGYTF
TGTGCCAGTAGCGCGACAGACTATGGCTACACCTTC
>TRBD1|TRBJ2-7|NA|TRBV19
CASSPTGGRYEQYF
TGTGCCAGTAGTCCTACAGGGGGGAGGTACGAGCAGTACTTC
>NA|TRBJ2-7|NA|TRBV25-1
CASGQVFQYF
TGTGCCAGCGGTCAGGTATTCCAGTACTTC
>NA|TRBJ2-5|NA|TRBV9
CASSVDGILQQETQYF
TGTGCCAGCAGCGTAGACGGGATCCTCCAGCAAGAGACCCAGTACTTC
>NA|TRBJ2-7|NA|TRBV10-3
CAIRDNSYEQYF
TGTGCCATCAGGGACAACTCCTACGAGCAGTACTTC
>TRBD2|TRBJ2-1|NA|TRBV11-2
CASSLSSGGTDEQFF
TGTGCCAGCAGCTTGAGTAGCGGGGGCACGGATGAGCAGTTCTTC
>TRBD2|TRBJ2-1|NA|TRBV4-1
CASSQVAGGPNSYNEQFF
TGCGCCAGCAGCCAAGTAGCGGGAGGGCCAAACTCCTACAATGAGCAGTTCTTC
>TRBD1|TRBJ2-1|NA|TRBV7-9
CASRTGGNNEQFF
TGTGCCAGCAGGACAGGGGGGAACAATGAGCAGTTCTTC
>NA|TRBJ2-7|NA|TRBV28
CASSLPAAEQYF
TGTGCCAGCAGTTTGCCCGCGGCAGAGCAGTACTTC
>NA|TRBJ1-5|NA|TRBV28
CASSMRGAGNQPQHF
TGTGCCAGCAGCATGCGGGGGGCCGGCAATCAGCCCCAGCATTTT
>TRBD2|TRBJ2-5|NA|TRBV11-2
CASSRRASGRGETQYF
TGTGCCAGCAGCCGAAGGGCTAGCGGGAGGGGGGAGACCCAGTACTTC
>TRBD1|TRBJ1-1|NA|TRBV28
CASSSETGAMGLGTEAFF
TGTGCCAGCAGTTCCGAAACAGGGGCGATGGGGTTAGGTACTGAAGCTTTCTTT
>TRBD1|TRBJ1-2|NA|TRBV9
CASSVAVGRQGTNYGYTF
TGTGCCAGCAGCGTAGCGGTCGGCAGACAGGGGACTAACTATGGCTACACCTTC
>TRBD1|TRBJ1-5|NA|TRBV7-9
CASSPTGYSNQPQHF
TGTGCCAGCAGCCCGACAGGGTATAGCAATCAGCCCCAGCATTTT
>TRBD1|TRBJ2-7|few|TRBV11-1
CASSFLQGGHEQYF
TGTGCCAGCAGCTTCTTACAGGGGGGACACGAGCAGTACTTC
>NA|TRBJ2-5|NA|TRBV6-5
CASSYSGGVQETQYF
TGTGCCAGCAGTTACTCTGGAGGGGTCCAAGAGACCCAGTACTTC
>TRBD2|TRBJ2-2|NA|TRBV4-1
CASSRSGAGTGELFF
TGCGCCAGCAGCCGTAGCGGGGCCGGCACCGGGGAGCTGTTTTTT
>NA|TRBJ2-3|NA|TRBV4-1
CASSRERTDTQYF
TGCGCCAGCAGCCGGGAGCGCACAGATACGCAGTATTTT
>TRBD1|TRBJ2-7|NA|TRBV27
CASTRGQGRSHEQYF
TGTGCCAGCACCCGCGGACAGGGCCGGTCACACGAGCAGTACTTC
>TRBD1|TRBJ1-5|once|TRBV23-1
CASSQWGGLQGPYSNQPQHF
TGCGCCAGCAGTCAATGGGGTGGGCTACAGGGGCCATATAGCAATCAGCCCCAGCATTTT
>NA|TRBJ2-1|NA|TRBV25-1
CASSENDGEQFF
TGTGCCAGCAGTGAAAACGACGGGGAGCAGTTCTTC
>NA|TRBJ2-7|NA|TRBV5-6
CASSLPGIDEQYF
TGTGCCAGCAGCTTGCCAGGGATCGACGAGCAGTACTTC
>TRBD2|TRBJ2-3|NA|TRBV6-4
CASSDIAGGPDTQYF
TGTGCCAGCAGCGATATAGCGGGAGGGCCAGATACGCAGTATTTT
>NA|TRBJ2-3|NA|TRBV7-8
CASRGGRDTQYF
TGTGCCAGCAGGGGGGGAAGAGATACGCAGTATTTT
>NA|TRBJ1-2|NA|TRBV28
CASGTAYGYTF
TGTGCCAGTGGTACCGCGTATGGCTACACCTTC